This TCR beta chain was recorded in a study of T cells in Graves' hyperthyroidism and ophthalmopathy (dated by TCRdb to about 2019). Turning to the overall study: Peripheral blood was sampled at the time of initial diagnosis, prior to any treatment. For training and testing, the approximately 92 patients in the discovery cohort were randomly divided in a 7:3 ratio. Prospective prediction of ophthalmopathy was tested in an independent validation cohort of 18 to 20 hyperthyroidism patients and around 16 patients who later progressed to ophthalmopathy. To identify TCR V-J signatures that set the groups apart, the researchers used a discovery cohort of approximately 98 patients, made up of 40 to 45 with Graves' ophthalmopathy and about 60 with stable Graves' hyperthyroidism. The paper reports TCR Vbeta CDR3 sequencing of fewer than 150 peripheral blood samples: some 41 ophthalmopathy, under 80 hyperthyroidism and around 17 progressor patients. In addition, the study compared T-cell repertoires in thyroid tissue and in blood from five or six Graves' hyperthyroidism patients. After sampling, hyperthyroidism patients received methimazole starting at 30 mg daily, and ophthalmopathy patients received high-dose intravenous methylprednisolone. Overall study outcomes, separate from this receptor: Sample size was not statistically predetermined, and blinding of investigators to group allocation was not performed. Most expanded thyroid clonotypes (frequency above 0.001) were also detected in blood, suggesting blood repertoires may reflect thyroid immune responses. Ophthalmopathy was separated from stable hyperthyroidism by a 13 V-J signature model, with around 88% sensitivity and approximately 84% specificity obtained in cross-validation and 80%/75% obtained in testing. In validation, progression to ophthalmopathy was predicted by the model with around 70% sensitivity and roughly 72% specificity, a median of about 6 months before onset.

The TCR beta CDR3 regions were amplified from the RNA transcripts. For the first round of RT-PCR on the TCR CDR3, the HTBI primer set was used together with the Qiagen OneStep RT-PCR kit. Libraries were constructed in a second round of multiplex PCR, after which size selection and purification were performed. The libraries were sequenced on an Illumina HiSeq2000 using paired-end 100 bp reads. In the paper's pipeline: Raw data were processed with SOAPnuke, discarding reads with adapters, uncalled bases, mean Phred below 15, or no exact constant-primer or identifier match. COPE v1.2.5 was used to merge the high-quality paired reads, and each unique nucleotide sequence was defined as a clonotype. Clonotypes were aligned to IMGT TRBV, TRBD and TRBJ reference segments using MiTCR v1.1. The analysis was restricted to V-J combinations with a frequency above 0.0001, which together covered 99.2% of the repertoires. The TCS score was defined as the ratio of F50 (clonal expansion) to E x V (chaos), calculated using BLOSUM62-based TCRdist between CDR3 peptides within each V-J. Welch's t-statistics and random forest reduced 500 to 550 V-J features to 13, which were used in a naive Bayes classifier (R e1071). TCRdb trimmed the raw reads at Q25, called clones with MiXCR and kept productive beta chains. Each entry merges the rows of one CDR3 protein and shows their most common DNA and genes. V and J calls and clone size were set by TCRdb, not the authors. This sample gives under 550,000 distinct CDR3 sequences in total; roughly 15% of them show up just once. The ten largest make up 5% to 6% of the sample.

CDR1 and CDR2, per the germline V gene (reference sequence), are DFQATT and SNEGSKA. Inclusive of the bounding cysteine and phenylalanine, the CDR3 is 12 residues long. The entry retains the CDR3 DNA only, 36 bases that are in frame from base 1. V is shortened by 8 bases, J by 4 bases, and the region joining them spans 14 bases. This clonotype was counted at least ten times. The specificity of this receptor is unknown. No per-base quality is available; no much larger clone lies one base away. A patient counted as having stable Graves' hyperthyroidism if no progression to ophthalmopathy occurred over 18 months of follow-up. Hyperthyroidism patients were newly diagnosed, with disease duration under 2 months, and aged 18 to 65 years. Patients with uncontrolled infections, other autoimmune diseases, pregnancy or lactation were excluded. Clinical symptoms, serum thyroxine and TRAb, thyroid ultrasound, and orbital computed tomography formed the basis for the diagnoses. PBMCs were isolated from 10 ml of fresh peripheral blood by Ficoll-Paque density gradient centrifugation. Total RNA was extracted with Trizol reagent, and quality was checked on an Agilent 2100 Bioanalyzer.

Sequencing used blood. This TCR came from a woman between 18 and 30 years old with Graves' hyperthyroidism. Recombination joined TRBV20-1 with TRBJ2-5; the D gene is possibly TRBD2, with 5 bases matching. The CDR3 reads CSHTGLPETQYF. Read as DNA, the sequence is TGCAGTCATACCGGACTCCCAGAGACCCAGTACTTC.